The 27 T cell receptor beta chains given below trace back to one sample, sequenced in a study of Graves' ophthalmopathy and Graves' hyperthyroidism. Beta-chain TCR CDR3 regions were amplified from RNA transcripts. Following a first-round RT-PCR that used HTBI primers, a second-round multiplex PCR was carried out. One entry per CDR3 protein, called by TCRdb with MiXCR from the multiplex PCR reads. This table holds roughly 410,000 distinct CDR3 sequences, approximately 15% found once. Material for sequencing was peripheral blood. The receptors derive from a woman under 30 with stable Graves' hyperthyroidism.

For this clonotype: Since a much larger clone is just one base distant, this may be a read error. V is TRBV7-3 and J is TRBJ2-5, with D possibly TRBD2 on 6 matching bases. Looked up from germline, CDR1 is SGHTA and CDR2 is FQGTGA. The CDR3 extends over 16 amino acids. Trimming pared 1 base from V and 9 bases from J, leaving 21 bases between. CDR3 in DNA: TGTGCCAGCAGCTTAAGCCCCGGGACGCGGGGCGGGTCCCAGTACTTC. Residues: CASSLSPGTRGGSQYF.

This clonotype was seen ten or more times. This chain links TRBV11-3 with TRBJ2-7, with D perhaps TRBD1 (6 bases). V was trimmed by 5 bases and J by 5 bases, leaving 13 bases between them. This CDR3 region has 13 residues. Germline V gene sequence: CDR1 SGHNT, CDR2 YENEEA. CDR3 amino acids: CASSQGTLDEQYF. The CDR3 coding sequence is TGTGCCAGCAGCCAAGGGACATTGGACGAGCAGTACTTC.

This clonotype is a singleton in its sample. This chain uses TRBV3-1 with TRBJ1-1, with 7 positions matching TRBD1. This CDR3 has 17 residues. V lost 1 base, J lost 4 bases, and 12 bases stayed unmatched. Germline CDR1 reads LGHDT; CDR2 reads YNNKEL (reference sequence). CDR3 sequence reads: CASSQVGGGAGGTEAFF. In DNA, the CDR3 is TGTGCCAGCAGCCAAGTGGGAGGGGGCGCTGGGGGCACTGAAGCTTTCTTT.

This clonotype was seen at least ten times. This rearrangement joins TRBV12-3 or TRBV12-4 to TRBJ2-4; D is perhaps TRBD1 or TRBD2 (5 bases each). The ends were cut back, 3 bases at V and 1 base at J, with 10 bases in the middle. This CDR3 is built from 15 residues. The CDR3 loop reads CASSLVGVAKNIQYF. The DNA for the CDR3 is TGTGCCAGCAGTTTGGTGGGGGTTGCCAAAAACATTCAGTACTTC.

The chain links TRBV12-3 or TRBV12-4 to TRBJ2-5, with D hard to call. The germline V and J ends were trimmed by 6 bases and 1 base, with 6 bases remaining between them. This CDR3 has 12 amino acids. CDR3 nucleotide sequence: TGTGCCAGCAGCAAGTTCCAAGAGACCCAGTACTTC. Its protein is CASSKFQETQYF.

The chain joins TRBV30 to TRBJ1-1; D unclear. Per the germline V gene, CDR1 is GTSNPN and CDR2 is SVGIG (reference sequence). There are 12 residues in the CDR3. V dropped 1 base and J dropped 0 bases, with 3 bases sitting between them. The CDR3 reads CAWSAVNTEAFF. The DNA for the CDR3 is TGTGCCTGGAGTGCGGTGAACACTGAAGCTTTCTTT.

This clonotype was seen many times. The gene calls are TRBV7-8 and TRBJ2-7; D is possibly TRBD1 (5 bases). Germline CDR1 SGHVS, CDR2 FQNEAQ. The CDR3 totals 15 residues. V lost 1 base and J lost 0, with 10 bases in between. The CDR3 loop reads CASSLEGDSSYEQYF. The CDR3 region has the DNA TGTGCCAGCAGCTTAGAGGGCGACAGCTCCTACGAGCAGTACTTC. Using reference TRBV7-8 and TRBJ2-7 for the parts outside the CDR3, the full variable domain is GAGVSQSPRYKVAKRGQDVALRCDPISGHVSLFWYQQALGQGPEFLTYFQNEAQLDKSGLPSDRFFAERPEGSVSTLKIQRTQQEDSAVYLCASSLEGDSSYEQYFGPGTRLTVT.

This clonotype was counted at least ten times. The V gene is TRBV27, the J gene TRBJ2-7; maybe TRBD2 (5 bases). The CDR3 covers 13 residues. V was shortened by 8 bases and J by 2 bases, with 13 bases between the two germline ends. Per germline, CDR1 MNHEY and CDR2 SMNVEV (reference sequence). The CDR3 DNA sequence: TGTGCCAGCTCCCGGAGGCCCACCTACGAGCAGTACTTC. Translated: CASSRRPTYEQYF.

This clonotype was observed a handful of times. This chain connects TRBV6-2 or TRBV6-3 to TRBJ2-2, with unresolved D. CDR1 is MNHEY and CDR2 is SVGEGT in the germline V gene. The V end was cut by 1 base, the J end by 6 bases, with 21 bases between. The CDR3 is 18 residues long. The CDR3 bases are TGTGCCAGCAGTTACTATGATTTTCGGCAGAGTTCCTCCGGGGAGCTGTTTTTT. The encoded protein is CASSYYDFRQSSSGELFF.

This clonotype occurred many times. This chain joins TRBV6-2 or TRBV6-3 and TRBJ2-5; 7 bases fit TRBD2. The J segment lost 5 bases and the V segment lost 5 bases, leaving 8 bases of the junction unmatched. Germline CDR1 reads MNHEY; CDR2 reads SVGEGT. The CDR3 runs 14 residues. The CDR3 region has the DNA TGTGCCAGCAGTAGCGGGGACGGGTTTGAGACCCAGTACTTC. Its translation is CASSSGDGFETQYF.

This clonotype was picked up many times. The gene calls are TRBV12-5 and TRBJ1-2, with D unresolved. The CDR3 spans 13 residues. Germline loops: CDR1 LGHNT, CDR2 FRNRAP. V was trimmed by 1 base and J by 8 bases, leaving 11 bases between them. The DNA of the CDR3 is TGTGCTAGTGGTTTGGAGCCTCCCAAGGGCTACACCTTC. It encodes CASGLEPPKGYTF.

This clonotype showed up many times. The chain has TRBV12-3 or TRBV12-4 and TRBJ2-7; weak D call: TRBD1 (6 bases). V lost 3 bases to trimming and J lost 1 base, with 19 bases between them. This CDR3 contains 17 residues. CDR3 DNA sequence: TGTGCCAGCAGTTTTTTGGACAGCCCTGCCTCGTCCTACGAGCAGTACTTC. Amino acid sequence: CASSFLDSPASSYEQYF.

This chain links TRBV28 with TRBJ1-2; D ambiguous. The V end lost 5 bases, the J end lost 0 bases, and 16 bases lay between the germline ends. The CDR3 length is 16 residues. Germline CDR1 reads MDHEN; CDR2 reads SYDVKM. The CDR3 spells CASSRRAPGSNYGYTF. The CDR3 coding sequence is TGTGCCAGCAGTCGCAGAGCCCCGGGGTCTAACTATGGCTACACCTTC.

This clonotype was seen more than once but under ten times. The gene calls are TRBV2 and TRBJ1-1; D perhaps matches TRBD1 (6 bases). The CDR3 length is 14 residues. Per germline, CDR1 SNHLY and CDR2 FYNNEI. V lost 6 bases and J lost 1, with 12 bases in between. CDR3 in DNA: TGTGCCAGCAGAAGACCGGGGGCGAACACTGAAGCTTTCTTT. It encodes CASRRPGANTEAFF.

This clonotype was counted ten times or more. The chain employs TRBV7-8 and TRBJ2-7; TRBD2 aligns across 8 bases. CDR3 length: 15 residues. CDR1 is SGHVS, CDR2 FQNEAQ, per germline. The trim removed 1 base at V and 2 bases at J, leaving 4 bases unmatched. The CDR3 here is CASSLGGGTTYEQYF. The DNA for the CDR3 is TGTGCCAGCAGCTTAGGCGGGGGGACCACCTACGAGCAGTACTTC.

This clonotype was observed at least ten times. The V and J genes are TRBV6-5 and TRBJ1-1; 8 bases fit TRBD1. CDR3 length: 13 residues. From germline, CDR1 is MNHEY and CDR2 SVGAGI. The trim removed 2 bases at V and 6 bases at J, leaving 2 bases unmatched. The CDR3 is CASSYDRGSEAFF. Written as DNA, the CDR3 is TGTGCCAGCAGTTACGACAGGGGCTCTGAAGCTTTCTTT.

In regard to this clonotype: A much more abundant neighbour one base away suggests this may be a read error. The gene calls are TRBV20-1 and TRBJ2-7; TRBD2 might be the D (5 bases). There are 16 residues in the CDR3. V was cut by 3 bases and J by 0 bases, with 18 bases left in between. Germline CDR1 and CDR2: DFQATT and SNEGSKA (reference sequence). The CDR3 bases are TGCAGTGCTAGGAAGGTGGGAGCGGCCCTCTCCTACGAGCAGTACTTC. Translating gives CSARKVGAALSYEQYF.

This clonotype has a count of ten or more. The J gene is TRBJ1-1, the V gene TRBV6-2 or TRBV6-3; D gene ambiguous. Trimming shortened V by 4 bases and J by 7 bases, and 16 bases separated the two germline ends. The germline V gene encodes CDR1 MNHEY and CDR2 SVGEGT. The CDR3 is made up of 14 amino acids. The CDR3 here is CASSWIWGNGEAFF. In DNA form, the CDR3 reads TGTGCCAGCAGTTGGATTTGGGGTAACGGTGAAGCTTTCTTT.

There are a few counts of this clonotype. The chain joins TRBV6-1 to TRBJ2-5; D is possibly TRBD1 (7 bases). V lost 1 base and J lost 4, with 16 bases in between. Germline V gene sequence: CDR1 MNHNS, CDR2 SASEGT. This CDR3 has 16 amino acids. CDR3 protein: CASSEEAGAGGETQYF. The CDR3 coding sequence is TGTGCCAGCAGTGAAGAAGCGGGTGCAGGGGGAGAGACCCAGTACTTC.

This clonotype came up a few times. A much larger clone differs by one base, so this may be a read error. The chain is built from TRBV7-6 and TRBJ1-1, with 7 positions matching TRBD1. CDR3 length: 15 amino acids. The germline V gene has CDR1 SGHVS and CDR2 FNYEAQ. CDR3 coding DNA: TGTGCCATCAGCTTAGCCGGGACAGTGAACACTGAAGCTTTCTTT. This codes for CAISLAGTVNTEAFF.

This clonotype was recorded at least ten times. The gene calls are TRBV5-1 and TRBJ2-7, with D unclear. The CDR3 spans 14 residues. Germline V gene sequence: CDR1 SGHRS, CDR2 YFSETQ. Between the trimmed V and J ends, which lost 4 bases and 0 bases, there was a span of 11 bases. The CDR3 sequence is CASSLTLYSYEQYF. CDR3 coding DNA: TGCGCCAGCAGCCTCACTCTCTACTCCTACGAGCAGTACTTC.

Ten or more counts support this clonotype. The rearrangement links TRBV27 to TRBJ1-2, with unresolved D. Germline V gene lookup returns CDR1 MNHEY and CDR2 SMNVEV (reference sequence). V was shortened by 5 bases and J by 5 bases, with 9 bases between the two germline ends. The CDR3 spans 12 residues. The CDR3 bases are TGTGCCAGCAGTCTCGCGGGTTATGGCTACACCTTC. Its protein product is CASSLAGYGYTF.

This clonotype has at least ten counts. The junction and the germline gene differ at one end; a read error may be behind it. This sequence joins TRBV12-3 or TRBV12-4 and TRBJ2-5, with 12 bases aligning to TRBD2. This CDR3 region has 14 residues. CDR3 loop: CAGRLAGGQETQYF. CDR3 DNA sequence: TGTGCCGGCAGGCTAGCGGGGGGGCAAGAGACCCAGTACTTC.

This clonotype appeared many times. The V gene is TRBV4-1, the J gene TRBJ1-5; no firm D call. The CDR3 has 15 residues. CDR1 is MGHRA, CDR2 YSYEKL, per germline. Trimming removed 5 bases at V and 1 base at J, with 12 bases between. CDR3 residues: CASSSPGMSNQPQHF. In DNA form, the CDR3 reads TGCGCCAGCAGCTCCCCGGGGATGAGCAATCAGCCCCAGCATTTT.

This clonotype was detected ten times or more. The chain employs TRBV7-2 and TRBJ1-6; D perhaps matches TRBD1 (6 bases). From germline, CDR1 is SGHTA and CDR2 FQGNSA. V lost 2 bases to trimming and J lost 0 bases, with 11 bases between them. This CDR3 region has 17 residues. The CDR3 sequence: CASSLYRESSYNSPLHF. As DNA, the CDR3 is TGTGCCAGCAGCTTATACAGGGAGAGCTCCTATAATTCACCCCTCCACTTT.

This clonotype has ten or more counts. V usage is TRBV5-1 and J usage is TRBJ1-1; D is possibly TRBD1 (5 bases). The germline V and J ends were trimmed by 0 bases and 5 bases, with 14 bases remaining between them. Germline V gives CDR1 SGHRS, CDR2 YFSETQ. The CDR3 runs 15 residues. The CDR3, as DNA: TGCGCCAGCAGCTTGGATGGGGGAATTAGGACTGAAGCTTTCTTT. Translation gives CASSLDGGIRTEAFF. Filled out from reference TRBV5-1 and TRBJ1-1, the complete variable domain reads KAGVTQTPRYLIKTRGQQVTLSCSPISGHRSVSWYQQTPGQGLQFLFEYFSETQRNKGNFPGRFSGRQFSNSRSEMNVSTLELGDSALYLCASSLDGGIRTEAFFGQGTRLTVV.

Notes on this clonotype: A much larger clonotype is one base distant, so this may be a read error. The chain has TRBV4-1 and TRBJ1-2; D perhaps matches TRBD1 (5 bases). Germline values: CDR1 MGHRA, CDR2 YSYEKL. The CDR3 is 14 residues long. Here the CDR3 reads CTSSQDGGIDGYTF. The CDR3 DNA is TGCACCAGCAGCCAAGATGGGGGTATTGATGGCTACACCTTC.